This T cell receptor (beta chain) emerged from a study of Ad26.COV2.S vaccination and SARS-CoV-2 variants. Sequencing was performed with immunoSEQ multiplex PCR; in TCRdb, only in-frame clones are kept and a portion is missing. The profile shows around 300,000 clones, 80% to 90% of them singletons. This clone is a singleton in its sample. The CDR3 extends over 12 amino acids. The V end was cut by 0 bases, the J end by 8 bases, with 8 bases between. Germline V CDR1 and CDR2: SGHRS, YFSETQ. The sample's treatment: around 19 received Ad26.COV2.S at low or high dose, single or two shots; five or six received placebo; per-sample allocation not given. Specimen acquisition occurred on day 63 following the initial vaccine or placebo injection.

This material consisted of peripheral blood, taken in a trial of Ad26.COV2.S vaccine versus placebo. The TCR comes from a person aged 18-60 years who received the Ad26.COV2.S COVID-19 vaccine or a placebo. The chain has TRBV5-1 and TRBJ1-1, with D perhaps TRBD1 (6 bases). CDR3 residues: CASSLGTDEAFF. DNA for the CDR3: TGCGCCAGCAGCTTGGGGACAGACGAAGCTTTCTTT.